Listed below are T cell receptor beta chains from one sample, sequenced in a study of T cell repertoires in cytomegalovirus infection. MiXCR, run by TCRdb on the reads, gives a single entry per CDR3 protein. The sample carries 200,000 to 300,000 distinct CDR3 sequences, roughly an eighth recorded once. The specimen sequenced was PBMCs. Every receptor here comes from a human donor in good health (CMV status not recorded). Some clones in this sample may be carry-over from other donors' samples. Both conserved end residues are part of each CDR3. D genes are given only for firm matches. Where a row states a size, it is once, few, many or the class of an expanded clone; other rows omit it.

size: few
D: .
V: TRBV9
J: TRBJ1-2
CDR3: CASSVTDTYYGYTF
DNA: TGTGCCAGCAGCGTGACGGACACCTACTATGGCTACACCTTC

size: .
D: TRBD1
V: TRBV5-1
J: TRBJ1-6
CDR3: CASSLEGDSDSPLHF
DNA: TGCGCCAGCAGCTTGGAAGGGGACAGCGATTCACCCCTCCACTTT

size: .
D: .
V: TRBV5-1
J: TRBJ1-5
CDR3: CASHQPQHF
DNA: TGCGCCAGTCACCAGCCCCAGCATTTT

size: many
D: .
V: TRBV7-2
J: TRBJ2-5
CDR3: CASSLAGVGETQYF
DNA: TGTGCCAGCAGCTTAGCAGGGGTAGGGGAGACCCAGTACTTC

size: many
D: .
V: TRBV5-1
J: TRBJ2-1
CDR3: CASGQGPYNEQFF
DNA: TGCGCCAGCGGGCAGGGCCCTTACAATGAGCAGTTCTTC

size: .
D: TRBD1
V: TRBV7-2
J: TRBJ1-1
CDR3: CASSSTGTGGSSLF
DNA: TGTGCCAGCAGCTCCACCGGGACAGGGGGGTCTTCTCTCTTT

size: few
D: .
V: TRBV6-2/TRBV6-3
J: TRBJ2-2
CDR3: CASRSSGNTGELFF
DNA: TGTGCCAGCAGAAGTAGCGGGAACACCGGGGAGCTGTTTTTT

size: few
D: TRBD1
V: TRBV5-6
J: TRBJ2-5
CDR3: CASSRNQGAIQETQYF
DNA: TGTGCCAGCAGCCGAAACCAGGGGGCGATTCAAGAGACCCAGTACTTC

size: many
D: TRBD1
V: TRBV7-2
J: TRBJ2-2
CDR3: CASSLTGTGGNGELFF
DNA: TGTGCCAGCAGCTTGACCGGGACAGGGGGAAACGGGGAGCTGTTTTTT

size: .
D: .
V: TRBV29-1
J: TRBJ1-2
CDR3: CSVERRANGYTF
DNA: TGCAGCGTTGAACGCAGGGCCAATGGCTACACCTTC

size: .
D: TRBD2
V: TRBV24-1
J: TRBJ2-1
CDR3: CATSEGGTSVSGQFF
DNA: TGTGCCACCAGTGAGGGCGGGACTAGCGTCTCTGGGCAGTTCTTC

size: many
D: TRBD2
V: TRBV12-3/TRBV12-4
J: TRBJ2-5
CDR3: CASSLSGTETQYF
DNA: TGTGCCAGCAGTTTGAGCGGGACGGAGACCCAGTACTTC

size: many
D: .
V: TRBV5-4
J: TRBJ2-3
CDR3: CASTLFGTDTQYF
DNA: TGTGCCAGCACCCTTTTTGGCACAGATACGCAGTATTTT

size: many
D: .
V: TRBV12-3/TRBV12-4
J: TRBJ2-3
CDR3: CASSLDPGSTDTQYF
DNA: TGTGCCAGCAGTTTAGACCCAGGAAGCACAGATACGCAGTATTTT

size: many
D: TRBD1
V: TRBV27
J: TRBJ2-3
CDR3: CASSGTRDREDDTQYF
DNA: TGTGCCAGCAGTGGAACCCGGGACAGGGAAGATGATACGCAGTATTTT

size: many
D: TRBD1
V: TRBV20-1
J: TRBJ1-1
CDR3: CSARMSGGPGAFF
DNA: TGCAGTGCTAGAATGTCAGGGGGACCTGGGGCTTTCTTT

size: .
D: .
V: TRBV29-1
J: TRBJ1-1
CDR3: CSVRGQGRGTEAFF
DNA: TGCAGCGTCCGGGGGCAGGGTCGGGGCACTGAAGCTTTCTTT

size: many
D: .
V: TRBV7-2
J: TRBJ2-7
CDR3: CASSLGRASYEQYF
DNA: TGTGCCAGCAGCTTAGGACGGGCTTCCTACGAGCAGTACTTC

size: many
D: .
V: TRBV9
J: TRBJ2-5
CDR3: CASGGETQYF
DNA: TGTGCCAGCGGAGGCGAGACCCAGTACTTC

size: many
D: TRBD1
V: TRBV7-2
J: TRBJ2-7
CDR3: CASSLAGQGNYEQYF
DNA: TGTGCCAGCAGCTTAGCGGGACAGGGAAACTACGAGCAGTACTTC

size: few
D: TRBD2
V: TRBV4-3
J: TRBJ2-1
CDR3: CASSLRLAGVDEQFF
DNA: TGCGCCAGCAGCCTCCGACTAGCGGGAGTCGATGAGCAGTTCTTC

size: few
D: .
V: TRBV3-1
J: TRBJ1-5
CDR3: CASSQGEQPQHF
DNA: TGTGCCAGCAGCCAGGGGGAGCAGCCCCAGCATTTT

size: .
D: .
V: TRBV20-1
J: TRBJ1-3
CDR3: CSALDFGAQAIYF
DNA: TGCAGTGCTCTTGACTTCGGGGCACAGGCCATATATTTT

size: many
D: .
V: TRBV10-3
J: TRBJ2-3
CDR3: CAISEDAVTDTQYF
DNA: TGTGCCATCAGTGAGGACGCGGTAACAGATACGCAGTATTTT

size: .
D: .
V: TRBV5-1
J: TRBJ2-1
CDR3: CASSLALTAEQFF
DNA: TGCGCCAGCAGCTTGGCCTTGACAGCCGAGCAGTTCTTC

size: many
D: .
V: TRBV3-1
J: TRBJ1-4
CDR3: CASSHQSDGKLFF
DNA: TGTGCCAGCAGCCACCAAAGCGACGGAAAACTGTTTTTT

size: .
D: TRBD1
V: TRBV11-3
J: TRBJ2-3
CDR3: CASSDRDSTDTQYF
DNA: TGTGCCAGCTCGGACAGGGACAGCACAGATACGCAGTATTTT

size: few
D: .
V: TRBV5-1
J: TRBJ2-1
CDR3: CASSLEPGRGEQFF
DNA: TGCGCCAGCAGCTTGGAACCAGGGCGAGGTGAGCAGTTCTTC

size: many
D: TRBD1
V: TRBV7-2
J: TRBJ1-2
CDR3: CASSLVPGGNGYTF
DNA: TGTGCCAGCAGCTTAGTTCCAGGGGGCAATGGCTACACCTTC

size: many
D: .
V: TRBV5-4
J: TRBJ2-1
CDR3: CASSLGQANNNEQFF
DNA: TGTGCCAGCAGCTTGGGACAGGCAAATAACAATGAGCAGTTCTTC

size: many
D: TRBD1
V: TRBV7-3
J: TRBJ2-3
CDR3: CASSFSGQGSTDTQYF
DNA: TGTGCCAGCAGCTTTAGTGGACAGGGGTCCACAGATACGCAGTATTTT

size: many
D: TRBD2
V: TRBV5-5
J: TRBJ2-3
CDR3: CASSLQLAGGDTQYF
DNA: TGTGCCAGCAGCTTGCAGCTAGCGGGAGGAGATACGCAGTATTTT

size: .
D: TRBD1
V: TRBV6-5
J: TRBJ1-2
CDR3: CASSGQGVYGYTF
DNA: TGTGCCAGCAGTGGACAGGGGGTCTATGGCTACACCTTC

size: .
D: TRBD1
V: TRBV20-1
J: TRBJ1-1
CDR3: CSGGWPGGNTEAFF
DNA: TGCAGTGGCGGTTGGCCAGGGGGGAACACTGAAGCTTTCTTT

size: many
D: .
V: TRBV6-6
J: TRBJ2-2
CDR3: CASSYSKDPIGELFF
DNA: TGTGCCAGCAGTTACTCGAAAGACCCTATCGGGGAGCTGTTTTTT

size: few
D: .
V: TRBV6-2/TRBV6-3
J: TRBJ2-5
CDR3: CASSFGRRETQYF
DNA: TGTGCCAGCAGTTTTGGACGTCGAGAGACCCAGTACTTC

size: many
D: .
V: TRBV7-8
J: TRBJ2-3
CDR3: CASSLVEGVDTQYF
DNA: TGTGCCAGCAGCTTAGTGGAGGGGGTGGATACGCAGTATTTT

size: .
D: .
V: TRBV14
J: TRBJ1-1
CDR3: CASSQTASTEAFF
DNA: TGTGCCAGCAGCCAAACGGCGAGCACTGAAGCTTTCTTT

size: .
D: .
V: TRBV20-1
J: TRBJ1-5
CDR3: CSASSGAYSNQPQHF
DNA: TGCAGTGCTTCGTCAGGGGCTTATAGCAATCAGCCCCAGCATTTT

size: once
D: TRBD2
V: TRBV2
J: TRBJ2-5
CDR3: CASRAGLAGYVETQYF
DNA: TGTGCCAGCAGGGCCGGACTAGCGGGCTACGTAGAGACCCAGTACTTC

size: .
D: .
V: TRBV29-1
J: TRBJ1-4
CDR3: CSVLEGEGEKLFF
DNA: TGCAGCGTTCTCGAAGGGGAGGGTGAAAAACTGTTTTTT

size: .
D: .
V: TRBV7-9
J: TRBJ1-1
CDR3: CASRPEGVNTEAFF
DNA: TGTGCCAGCAGACCGGAGGGGGTGAACACTGAAGCTTTCTTT

size: .
D: .
V: TRBV5-4
J: TRBJ1-1
CDR3: CAGSLGADGITEAFF
DNA: TGTGCCGGCAGCTTGGGGGCTGACGGGATCACTGAAGCTTTCTTT

size: .
D: .
V: TRBV20-1
J: TRBJ2-1
CDR3: CSARGGNSYNEQFF
DNA: TGCAGTGCTAGAGGCGGGAACTCCTACAATGAGCAGTTCTTC

size: .
D: TRBD2
V: TRBV6-5
J: TRBJ2-1
CDR3: CASSSRTSGWGRDEQFF
DNA: TGTGCCAGCAGTTCCCGGACTAGCGGGTGGGGACGGGATGAGCAGTTCTTC

size: many
D: .
V: TRBV12-3/TRBV12-4
J: TRBJ1-6
CDR3: CASSSQGLDLHF
DNA: TGTGCCAGCAGCTCTCAGGGGTTAGACCTCCACTTT

size: .
D: .
V: TRBV20-1
J: TRBJ2-7
CDR3: CSARATGFGLYEQYF
DNA: TGCAGTGCTAGGGCTACAGGATTTGGCCTTTACGAGCAGTACTTC

size: few
D: .
V: TRBV6-2/TRBV6-3
J: TRBJ2-7
CDR3: CASSRTEQYF
DNA: TGTGCCAGCAGTCGCACGGAGCAGTACTTC

size: few
D: TRBD2
V: TRBV7-9
J: TRBJ2-1
CDR3: CASSLTSGRAGDEQFF
DNA: TGTGCCAGCAGCCTCACTAGCGGGAGGGCCGGGGATGAGCAGTTCTTC

size: few
D: .
V: TRBV20-1
J: TRBJ1-5
CDR3: CSAQQGTSNQPQHF
DNA: TGCAGTGCTCAACAGGGAACAAGCAATCAGCCCCAGCATTTT

size: many
D: .
V: TRBV7-2
J: TRBJ1-5
CDR3: CASSSVNRPQHF
DNA: TGTGCCAGCAGCTCCGTGAATCGGCCCCAGCATTTT

size: many
D: .
V: TRBV7-2
J: TRBJ1-1
CDR3: CASSQNGRGKTEAFF
DNA: TGTGCCAGCAGCCAAAATGGCCGGGGTAAGACTGAAGCTTTCTTT

size: few
D: .
V: TRBV19
J: TRBJ2-5
CDR3: CASSTQTGRGETQYF
DNA: TGTGCCAGTAGTACCCAGACGGGTAGGGGAGAGACCCAGTACTTC

size: many
D: .
V: TRBV7-2
J: TRBJ2-7
CDR3: CASSLGGSGSSYEQYF
DNA: TGTGCCAGCAGCTTAGGAGGGTCAGGGAGCTCCTACGAGCAGTACTTC

size: few
D: TRBD1
V: TRBV7-9
J: TRBJ1-4
CDR3: CASSGPGQGGRKLFF
DNA: TGTGCCAGCAGCGGCCCGGGACAGGGTGGGAGGAAACTGTTTTTT

size: .
D: TRBD2
V: TRBV6-1
J: TRBJ2-5
CDR3: CASSSWSGSGQETQYF
DNA: TGTGCCAGCAGTTCCTGGAGCGGGAGTGGCCAAGAGACCCAGTACTTC

size: .
D: TRBD2
V: TRBV5-1
J: TRBJ2-3
CDR3: CASVPLASGSTDTQYF
DNA: TGCGCCAGCGTACCCTTGGCTAGCGGAAGCACAGATACGCAGTATTTT

size: many
D: .
V: TRBV7-2
J: TRBJ2-7
CDR3: CASSLAGRAYEQYF
DNA: TGTGCCAGCAGCTTAGCGGGCAGAGCCTACGAGCAGTACTTC

size: few
D: .
V: TRBV14
J: TRBJ2-1
CDR3: CASSQDIGTGTIYNEQFF
DNA: TGTGCCAGCAGCCAAGATATAGGAACAGGGACGATTTACAATGAGCAGTTCTTC

size: few
D: .
V: TRBV29-1
J: TRBJ2-1
CDR3: CSAGVLYNEQFF
DNA: TGCAGCGCGGGGGTCCTTTACAATGAGCAGTTCTTC